This T cell receptor (beta chain) is drawn from a study of control samples from healthy donors and cancer patients. There are 14 residues in the CDR3. Germline CDR1 WNHNN, CDR2 SYGVQD (reference sequence). Trimming took 4 bases from V and 5 from J; bases not matched to a gene: 6. The assay was immunoSEQ multiplex PCR, and TCRdb's table has in-frame clones only and misses some. The sample gives about 150,000 clones, 93% of which show up once; 2% to 2.5% is in the top ten. The sequenced material came from blood. This receptor was obtained from a man in his fifties in good health. V gene TRBV10-1 combines with J gene TRBJ2-5; the match to TRBD2 covers 8 bases. CDR3 DNA: TGCGCCAGCAGTGGACGGGAGGGCCGTGAGACCCAGTACTTC. Translated, it gives CASSGREGRETQYF.